Below, 13 T cell receptor beta chains from the same sample are listed, as sequenced in a study of T cell repertoires in cytomegalovirus infection (dated by TCRdb to between 2018 and 2021). Antigens of these TCRs are unknown. Taken with the paper, the label for treatment or condition translates to: in vitro stimulation with specific CMV peptide epitopes to enrich CMV-specific T cells. These reads were obtained on an Illumina HiSeq 1500. TCRdb reran the public reads through fastp at Q25 and MiXCR, keeping productive beta chains. Each CDR3 protein appears once, grouped with its most common genes and DNA. Here the sample has around 300,000 distinct CDR3 sequences; approximately 25% occur a single time. The ten largest account for about an eighth of the sample. The sequencing here drew on cultured PBMCs, taken from culture after CMV antigen stimulation. Receptors originate from a human donor in good health (CMV status not recorded). Some clones in this sample may be carry-over from other donors' samples.

This clonotype was recorded a few times. The chain has TRBV7-6 and TRBJ1-1, with D uncertain. Trimming removed 4 bases from V and 3 bases from J, with 6 bases in between. Germline CDR1 SGHVS, CDR2 FNYEAQ. The CDR3 loop spans 12 amino acids. The CDR3 DNA reads as TGTGCCAGCAGCTCGTTAGACACTGAAGCTTTCTTT. Its translation is CASSSLDTEAFF.

The rearrangement uses TRBV5-6 and TRBJ1-1; D unresolved. Germline CDR1 reads SGHDT; CDR2 reads YYEEEE. This CDR3 has 13 amino acids. V gave up 2 bases and J gave up 5 bases, with 10 bases separating them. The CDR3 here is CASSFGEQTEAFF. The CDR3 DNA reads TGTGCCAGCAGCTTCGGCGAGCAGACTGAAGCTTTCTTT.

The chain carries TRBV7-2 and TRBJ2-3, with D possibly TRBD2 on 6 matching bases. CDR1 is SGHTA, CDR2 FQGNSA, per germline. The CDR3 is 15 amino acids. The V gene lost 5 bases and the J gene lost 0 bases, with 12 bases spanning the gap. For the CDR3, the DNA is TGTGCCAGCAGCCTCCCGGGACTCAGCACAGATACGCAGTATTTT. It yields the protein CASSLPGLSTDTQYF.

The chain joins TRBV7-2 to TRBJ1-1; D perhaps matches TRBD1 (6 bases). The germline gives CDR1 SGHTA, CDR2 FQGNSA. V was clipped by 4 bases and J by 4 bases, with 10 bases between them. The CDR3 spans 13 residues. The CDR3 sequence: CASSSLGGTEAFF. CDR3 DNA sequence: TGTGCCAGCAGCTCCTTAGGGGGCACTGAAGCTTTCTTT.

This rearrangement joins TRBV5-5 to TRBJ2-1; the D is unclear. The germline V and J ends were trimmed by 0 bases and 13 bases, with 8 bases remaining between them. The CDR3 runs to 11 residues. The germline V gene encodes CDR1 SGHKS and CDR2 YYEKEE (reference sequence). For the CDR3, the DNA is TGTGCCAGCAGCTTGGGGATACGACAGTTCTTC. As protein: CASSLGIRQFF.

The sample holds a few counts of this clonotype. The chain carries TRBV20-1 and TRBJ2-3; D tentatively fits TRBD1 or TRBD2 (5 bases each). The CDR3 totals 14 residues. Trimming left V 4 bases short and J 4 bases short, with 15 bases between. Germline values: CDR1 DFQATT, CDR2 SNEGSKA (reference sequence). In nucleotides, the CDR3 is TGCAGTGCTAATGATGACAGAGGGGCAGATACGCAGTATTTT. Encoded protein: CSANDDRGADTQYF.

The V and J genes are TRBV6-5 and TRBJ1-5; D remains ambiguous. CDR3 length: 14 amino acids. V lost 2 bases and J lost 1, with 6 bases in between. From germline, CDR1 is MNHEY and CDR2 SVGAGI. The CDR3 sequence: CASSYADSNQPQHF. CDR3 nucleotide sequence: TGTGCCAGCAGTTACGCGGACAGCAATCAGCCCCAGCATTTT.

Ten or more counts support this clonotype. V and J are TRBV10-3 and TRBJ2-7, with 14 bases aligning to TRBD2. CDR1 and CDR2 (germline): ENHRY, SYGVKD. CDR3 size: 15 residues. With 11 bases clipped from V and 5 bases from J, the junction kept 11 bases outside the gene matches. CDR3 sequence: CAARKGLAGEHEQYV. For the CDR3, the DNA is TGTGCCGCCAGAAAGGGACTAGCGGGAGAACACGAGCAGTACGTC.

Many counts were recorded for this clonotype. V is TRBV7-2 and J is TRBJ2-3, with 13 bases identical to TRBD2. Germline V gene sequence: CDR1 SGHTA, CDR2 FQGNSA. The CDR3 is 19 amino acids. The V segment lost 0 bases and the J segment 3 bases; nucleotides outside the gene matches: 9. CDR3 region: CASSLAPGLAGVRTDTQYF. The CDR3 coding sequence is TGTGCCAGCAGCTTAGCACCAGGACTAGCGGGAGTTCGGACAGATACGCAGTATTTT.

The sample holds many counts of this clonotype. This chain uses TRBV7-2 with TRBJ2-1, with D perhaps TRBD1 (5 bases). Germline V gene data show CDR1 as SGHTA and CDR2 as FQGNSA. CDR3 size: 13 residues. Trimming left V 8 bases short and J 6 bases short, with 14 bases between. The CDR3 sequence: CASCPYRSNEQFF. CDR3 nucleotides: TGTGCCAGCTGCCCGTACAGGTCCAATGAGCAGTTCTTC.

DNA for the CDR3: TGTGCCTGGGCCGTTGGAAACACCATATATTTT. Residues: CAWAVGNTIYF. The chain is built from TRBV30 and TRBJ1-3; D is undetermined. The CDR3 runs 11 residues. Trimming shortened V by 5 bases and J by 3 bases, and 5 bases separated the two germline ends. The germline gives CDR1 GTSNPN, CDR2 SVGIG (reference sequence).

Written as DNA, the CDR3 is TGTGCCAGCAGTTTTTCAGTCACAGGGGACACTGAAGCTTTCTTT. Translated, it gives CASSFSVTGDTEAFF. This chain uses TRBV27 with TRBJ1-1, with 7 nucleotides matching TRBD1. The CDR3 loop spans 15 amino acids. The germline CDR1 and CDR2 sequences are MNHEY and SMNVEV (reference sequence). The trim removed 3 bases at V and 3 bases at J, leaving 7 bases unmatched.

In this sample, this clonotype turned up a few times. The J gene is TRBJ1-5, the V gene TRBV18; D is ambiguous. The CDR3 length is 13 residues. V was shortened by 3 bases and J by 4 bases, with 7 bases between the two germline ends. Germline CDR1 and CDR2: KGHSH and LQKENI. DNA for the CDR3: TGTGCCAGCTCACCGTTACTAAATCAGCCCCAGCATTTT. Protein product: CASSPLLNQPQHF.